This T cell receptor beta chain was recorded in a study of vaccination and CD4 T cells after COVID-19. Study-level information: Cultures that served as controls received a CEFX pool, an HIV-1 Nef pool, or no peptide.

The CDR3 consists of 13 residues. In germline, CDR1 is SGHAT, CDR2 FQDESV (reference sequence). With 2 bases removed from V and 4 bases from J, the gap between germline ends came to 6 bases. The Oncomine TCR Beta short-read assay generated sequence data from the DNA of cultured CD4+ T cells. Genomic DNA was extracted from cultured CD4+ T cells. Each CDR3 protein gets one entry after TCRdb re-called the PCR reads with MiXCR. The profile shows thousands of distinct CDR3 sequences, roughly 31% of them singletons. The sample holds a few counts of this clonotype. Its antigen remains unidentified. Treatment indicated: approximately 9-day PBMC culture with coronavirus spike peptide pools or control peptides (ViraFEST assay). Prior to the COVID-19 pandemic (2011-2018), the unexposed donor's CD4+ T cells were collected.

The sample consisted of CD4+ T cells from blood, cultured in vitro. The V and J genes are TRBV11-1 and TRBJ1-5; no firm D call. The TCR sequence derives from a human donor in good health. CDR3 amino acids: CASSLHANQPQHF. CDR3 DNA: TGTGCCAGCAGCTTACACGCAAATCAGCCCCAGCATTTT.